This section outlines one T cell receptor beta chain sequence together with its context. As yet, its antigen is unknown. This entry comes from a study of OX40 agonist ivuxolimab in advanced cancers. On the study more broadly: Treatment of patients was with ivuxolimab, an agonistic anti-OX40 (CD134) antibody. Earlier anti-PD-1, anti-PD-L1 or anti-CTLA-4 therapy was permitted; 30% to 50% had received some.

The CDR3 runs to 18 residues. Trimming at V came to 0 bases and at J to 8 bases, leaving 13 bases not matched to a gene. Per germline, CDR1 MGHRA and CDR2 YSYEKL. Regarding the study as a whole: The antigens recognized by the expanded peripheral T cells, that is their antigen specificity, were not determined.

Data came from immunoSEQ multiplex PCR; TCRdb stores just in-frame clones and leaves some out. The repertoire holds 78,000 or so clones, with approximately 86% as singletons. This chain uses TRBV4-1 with TRBJ2-1, with TRBD1 matching 10 bases. The receptor comes from an adult with an advanced solid tumor such as melanoma, head and neck, liver or kidney cancer. The sample was CD4+ or CD8+ T cells sorted from blood, taken in a trial of the OX40 agonist ivuxolimab. The CDR3 DNA sequence: TGCGCCAGCAGCCAAGACAAATCCCGGGACAGGGGTGTAGATGAGCAGTTCTTC. Translating it yields CASSQDKSRDRGVDEQFF.